The 3 T cell receptor beta chains presented below share a single source sample, sequenced in a study of blood T cell repertoires in COVID-19 (dated by TCRdb to about 2020). The method was the immunoSEQ multiplex PCR assay. TCRdb mirrors the immuneACCESS table, restricted to in-frame sequences. Some clones are absent from its copies; in checked studies, under half trace to an unresolved V gene, and the reason for the others is unknown. The sample has roughly 55,000 clones on record, 79% of them singletons. 2.5% to 3.5% of the sample goes to the ten largest clones. The sequenced sample consisted of peripheral blood. These receptors originate from a man aged 60 to 69 with acute or convalescent COVID-19.

This clone appeared a few times. J is TRBJ1-5 and V is TRBV5-1; 10 positions match TRBD1. CDR1 is SGHRS and CDR2 is YFSETQ in the germline V gene. V lost 1 base to trimming and J lost 0 bases; unmatched junction nucleotides: 13. The CDR3 covers 20 residues. CDR3 sequence (DNA): TGCGCCAGCAGCTTGTTGGGACAGGGGCGGGAGAATCATAGCAATCAGCCCCAGCATTTT. This gives the protein CASSLLGQGRENHSNQPQHF.

This chain joins TRBV10-3 and TRBJ1-1, with D hard to call. With 5 bases removed from V and 12 bases from J, the gap between germline ends came to 16 bases. CDR3 length: 12 residues. The V gene's germline CDR1 is ENHRY and CDR2 SYGVKD. CDR3 nucleotides: TGTGCCATCAGTCCCGCCGTTGGAGGGTCTTTCTTT. Translation: CAISPAVGGSFF.

The genes are TRBV7-9 and TRBJ1-2; a weak D match, TRBD1 (6 bases). Trimming removed 0 bases at V and 0 bases at J, with 8 bases between. The length of the CDR3 is 15 residues. CDR1 and CDR2 from the germline V gene are SEHNR and FQNEAQ (reference sequence). This CDR3 reads CASSLAQGTNYGYTF. Written as DNA, the CDR3 is TGTGCCAGCAGCTTAGCCCAGGGGACTAACTATGGCTACACCTTC.